The 22 T cell receptor beta chains reported below all come from one sample, sequenced in a study of blood T cell repertoires in COVID-19. Assay: immunoSEQ multiplex PCR; the TCRdb copy retains only in-frame clones and omits some. The sample records 60,000 to 100,000 clones, 70% to 90% being singletons. Sequenced material: peripheral blood. These receptors were taken from a man aged 50 or older with active COVID-19.

The chain combines TRBV3-1 (or the pseudogene TRBV3-2) with TRBJ2-7, with 10 bases fitting TRBD2. Germline V gene lookup returns CDR1 LGHDT and CDR2 YNNKEL (reference sequence). The CDR3 contains 12 residues. Trimming cost V 5 bases and J 12 bases; bases outside gene matches: 7. The CDR3 loop is CASSSSGRASYF. The CDR3 bases are TGTGCCAGCAGCTCAAGCGGGAGGGCCTCGTACTTC.

The rearrangement links TRBV21-1 to TRBJ2-2; the table names TRBD1, a call not compared with the DNA. TRBV21-1 is labeled a pseudogene. The CDR3 consists of 17 residues. CDR3 residues: CASSSHRDRVRTGELFF. CDR3 nucleotides: TGTGCCAGCAGCAGCCACCGGGACAGGGTAAGAACCGGGGAGCTGTTTTTT.

This clone was counted between two and nine times. J is TRBJ2-7 and V is TRBV29-1; D is possibly TRBD1 (6 bases). The V end was cut by 4 bases, the J end by 5 bases, with 15 bases between. CDR3 length: 13 residues. The germline CDR1 and CDR2 sequences are SQVTM and ANQGSEA. Here the CDR3 reads CSVVVGHLDEQYF. The DNA of the CDR3 is TGCAGCGTTGTGGTGGGACACCTCGACGAGCAGTACTTC.

The gene calls are TRBV19 and TRBJ1-1; unclear D gene. Trimming cost V 5 bases and J 2 bases, with 18 bases left between them. In germline, CDR1 is LNHDA, CDR2 SQIVND (reference sequence). The CDR3 length is 16 residues. CDR3 residues: CASSPKPRLLNTEAFF. The CDR3 DNA follows: TGTGCCAGTAGTCCTAAACCCAGGTTATTAAACACTGAAGCTTTCTTT.

The V and J genes are TRBV12-5 and TRBJ1-3; 7 bases match TRBD1. This CDR3 comprises 14 residues. The J segment lost 2 bases and the V segment lost 2 bases, leaving 0 bases of the junction unmatched. Germline CDR1 reads LGHNT; CDR2 reads FRNRAP. The CDR3 is CASGLTGAGNTIYF. CDR3 sequence (DNA): TGTGCTAGTGGTTTGACAGGGGCTGGAAACACCATATATTTT.

This clone has just a few counts. V and J are TRBV5-1 and TRBJ2-1; tentative D call: TRBD2 (5 bases). The CDR3 has 14 residues. Germline values: CDR1 SGHRS, CDR2 YFSETQ. Trimming left V 5 bases short and J 4 bases short, with 13 bases between. CDR3 protein: CASSRSGPYNEQFF. The CDR3 DNA sequence: TGCGCCAGCAGTAGGAGCGGACCATACAATGAGCAGTTCTTC.

The gene calls are TRBV15 and TRBJ2-1; TRBD2 is a possible D gene (6 bases). CDR3 length: 12 amino acids. The germline V gene encodes CDR1 LNHNV and CDR2 YYDKDF (reference sequence). Trimming pared 0 bases from V and 10 bases from J, leaving 7 bases between. DNA of the CDR3: TGTGCCACCAGCAGAGATCGGGGGGAGCAGTTCTTC. Amino acid sequence: CATSRDRGEQFF.

The chain has TRBV28 and TRBJ2-7; TRBD2 matches 7 bases. J lost 0 bases, V lost 8 bases, and 4 bases had no gene match. The CDR3 is 13 amino acids. Per the germline V gene, CDR1 is MDHEN and CDR2 is SYDVKM. The CDR3 bases are TGTGCCAGCTGGAGCGGGACCTCCTACGAGCAGTACTTC. This gives the protein CASWSGTSYEQYF.

The chain is built from TRBV5-5 and TRBJ2-7; 7 bases are a match to TRBD1. Germline assignment: CDR1 SGHKS and CDR2 YYEKEE (reference sequence). The CDR3 runs to 13 residues. The V and J ends lost 4 bases and 3 bases, in that order; junction bases with no gene match: 4. CDR3 protein: CASSRTGVYEQYF. The CDR3 nucleotides are TGTGCCAGCAGCAGGACAGGAGTCTACGAGCAGTACTTC.

This clone was seen once. This chain joins TRBV6-2 or TRBV6-3 and TRBJ1-2, with 8 bases fitting TRBD1. After removal of 6 bases from V and 8 bases from J, the junction contained 17 bases not matched to a gene. Germline CDR1 reads MNHEY; CDR2 reads SVGEGT. The CDR3 totals 16 residues. DNA for the CDR3: TGTGCCAGCAGCCCCAGGGCAGGGGGCTTCATAGGAGGCTACACCTTC. The encoded protein is CASSPRAGGFIGGYTF.

The chain employs TRBV5-1 and TRBJ1-1, with no clear D. The CDR3 contains 13 residues. Germline assignment: CDR1 SGHRS and CDR2 YFSETQ. V shed 5 bases and J shed 1 base, with 9 bases lying between them. This CDR3 is CASRLQTNTEAFF. CDR3 nucleotides: TGCGCCAGCAGATTACAGACGAACACTGAAGCTTTCTTT. Combining the CDR3 with reference TRBV5-1 and TRBJ1-1 gives the whole variable domain KAGVTQTPRYLIKTRGQQVTLSCSPISGHRSVSWYQQTPGQGLQFLFEYFSETQRNKGNFPGRFSGRQFSNSRSEMNVSTLELGDSALYLCASRLQTNTEAFFGQGTRLTVV.

The chain uses TRBV28 and TRBJ1-1; TRBD1 aligns across 9 bases. V shed 4 bases and J 3 bases; nucleotides not matched to a gene: 15. The CDR3 covers 18 residues. The germline gives CDR1 MDHEN, CDR2 SYDVKM. Written as DNA, the CDR3 is TGTGCCAGCAGTTCTGCTACCCTCGACAGGGGGTATGACACTGAAGCTTTCTTT. Protein sequence: CASSSATLDRGYDTEAFF.

The chain has TRBV25-1 and TRBJ2-3; TRBD2 agrees at 10 bases. The CDR3 totals 14 residues. Germline V gene lookup returns CDR1 MGHDK and CDR2 SYGVNS. The trim removed 4 bases at V and 3 bases at J, leaving 1 base unmatched. The CDR3 bases are TGTGCCAGCAGTGCTAGCGGGAGAACAGATACGCAGTATTTT. It translates to CASSASGRTDTQYF.

The genes are TRBV14 and TRBJ2-5; unclear D gene. This CDR3 region has 15 residues. In germline, CDR1 is SGHDN, CDR2 FVKESK. V shed 2 bases and J shed 4 bases, with 14 bases lying between them. The CDR3 coding sequence is TGTGCCAGCAGCCAATCTTTGAGTGATGTAGAGACCCAGTACTTC. This codes for CASSQSLSDVETQYF.

Note on this clone: Within the sample, other DNA sequences also encode this same CDR3. This chain links TRBV7-8 with TRBJ2-7; D call uncertain. Per the germline V gene, CDR1 is SGHVS and CDR2 is FQNEAQ. The V gene lost 3 bases and the J gene lost 4 bases, with 13 bases spanning the gap. The CDR3 runs to 14 residues. DNA for the CDR3: TGTGCCAGCAGCTTGTCAGGCAGTAATTACGAGCAGTACTTC. Its protein product is CASSLSGSNYEQYF.

The chain uses TRBV2 and TRBJ2-7, with D unresolved. Trimming stripped 7 bases from V and 3 bases from J, with 10 bases between. The CDR3 covers 12 residues. The V gene's germline CDR1 is SNHLY and CDR2 FYNNEI. DNA for the CDR3: TGTGCCAGCAAACAGAACGTCTACGAGCAGTACTTC. This gives the protein CASKQNVYEQYF.

The V gene is TRBV7-9, the J gene TRBJ2-1; 7 bases match TRBD2. CDR1 SEHNR and CDR2 FQNEAQ come from the germline V gene (reference sequence). The CDR3 loop spans 15 amino acids. The V and J ends lost 5 bases and 4 bases, in that order; junction bases with no gene match: 8. For the CDR3, the DNA is TGTGCCAGCAGCGAAGGCCTAGCGGTTTACAATGAGCAGTTCTTC. This sequence encodes CASSEGLAVYNEQFF. The full variable domain, rest sourced from reference TRBV7-9 and TRBJ2-1, is DTGVSQNPRHKITKRGQNVTFRCDPISEHNRLYWYRQTLGQGPEFLTYFQNEAQLEKSRLLSDRFSAERPKGSFSTLEIQRTEQGDSAMYLCASSEGLAVYNEQFFGPGTRLTVL.

The chain combines TRBV5-4 with TRBJ2-1, with D perhaps TRBD2 (6 bases). Per germline, CDR1 SGHNT and CDR2 YYREEE (reference sequence). The CDR3 length is 14 residues. Trimming removed 4 bases at V and 5 bases at J, with 13 bases between. CDR3 sequence: CASSVGTSNNEQFF. The CDR3 DNA reads as TGTGCCAGCAGCGTCGGGACTTCTAACAATGAGCAGTTCTTC. Full variable domain (missing parts from reference TRBV5-4 and TRBJ2-1): ETGVTQSPTHLIKTRGQQVTLRCSSQSGHNTVSWYQQALGQGPQFIFQYYREEENGRGNFPPRFSGLQFPNYSSELNVNALELDDSALYLCASSVGTSNNEQFFGPGTRLTVL.

Only a few counts were recorded for this clone. The V and J genes are TRBV14 and TRBJ1-1; perhaps TRBD1 as D (5 bases). Per the germline V gene, CDR1 is SGHDN and CDR2 is FVKESK. V lost 1 base and J lost 1, with 10 bases in between. The CDR3 loop spans 15 amino acids. CDR3 sequence reads: CASSQVGAGNTEAFF. DNA of the CDR3: TGTGCCAGCAGCCAAGTAGGGGCAGGGAACACTGAAGCTTTCTTT.

The V call is TRBV7-9, the J call TRBJ1-2; D not resolved. This CDR3 has 11 amino acids. The germline V gene encodes CDR1 SEHNR and CDR2 FQNEAQ (reference sequence). The V and J ends lost 4 bases and 12 bases respectively, with 12 bases between them. This CDR3 is CASSSYRRHTF. The DNA of the CDR3 is TGTGCCAGCAGCTCTTACAGACGTCACACCTTC.

V and J are TRBV5-4 and TRBJ2-7, with TRBD2 as a possible D gene (6 bases). Germline V gene data show CDR1 as SGHNT and CDR2 as YYREEE (reference sequence). Trimming removed 4 bases at V and 4 bases at J, with 15 bases between. The CDR3 has 14 amino acids. The CDR3 DNA is TGTGCCAGCAGCCCGGAGGCGGGAATGTACGAGCAGTACTTC. It yields the protein CASSPEAGMYEQYF.

The rearrangement links TRBV28 to TRBJ2-5; perhaps TRBD1 as D (6 bases). The V end was cut by 7 bases, the J end by 2 bases, with 20 bases between. The germline gives CDR1 MDHEN, CDR2 SYDVKM. The CDR3 spans 16 residues. CDR3 region: CASNRIWGQDQETQYF. CDR3 nucleotides: TGTGCCAGCAACAGGATCTGGGGGCAAGATCAAGAGACCCAGTACTTC.